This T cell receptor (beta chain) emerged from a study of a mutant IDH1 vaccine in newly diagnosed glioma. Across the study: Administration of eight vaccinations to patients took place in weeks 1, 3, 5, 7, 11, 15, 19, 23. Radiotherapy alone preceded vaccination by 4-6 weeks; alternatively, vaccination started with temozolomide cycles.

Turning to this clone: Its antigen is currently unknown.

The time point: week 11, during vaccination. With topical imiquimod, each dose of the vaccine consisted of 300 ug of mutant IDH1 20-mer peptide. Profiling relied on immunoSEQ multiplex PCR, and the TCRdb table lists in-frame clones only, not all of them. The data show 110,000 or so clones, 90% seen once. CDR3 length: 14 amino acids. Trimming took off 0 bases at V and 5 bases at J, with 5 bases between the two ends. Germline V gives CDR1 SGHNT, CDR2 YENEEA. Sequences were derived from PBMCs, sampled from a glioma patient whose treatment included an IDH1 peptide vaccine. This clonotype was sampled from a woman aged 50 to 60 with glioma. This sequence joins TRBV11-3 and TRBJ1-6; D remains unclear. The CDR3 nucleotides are TGTGCCAGCAGCTTAGACGGGAATAATTCACCCCTCCACTTT. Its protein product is CASSLDGNNSPLHF.